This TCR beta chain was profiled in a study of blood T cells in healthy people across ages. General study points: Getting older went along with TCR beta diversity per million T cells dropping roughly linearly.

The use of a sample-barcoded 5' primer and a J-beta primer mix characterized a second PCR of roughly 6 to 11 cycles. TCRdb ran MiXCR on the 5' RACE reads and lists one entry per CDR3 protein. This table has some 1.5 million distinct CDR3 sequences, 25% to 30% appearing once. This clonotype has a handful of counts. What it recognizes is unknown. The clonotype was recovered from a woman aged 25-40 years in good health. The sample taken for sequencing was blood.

In nucleotides, the CDR3 is TGCAGTGCTTACTCCGGGACCCCCCTTCCCGAGCAGTATTTT. This translates into CSAYSGTPLPEQYF. The chain combines TRBV20-1 with TRBJ2-3; D is perhaps TRBD1 or TRBD2 (5 bases each). V was clipped by 5 bases and J by 11 bases, with 23 bases between them. CDR3 length equals 14 residues. Germline CDR1 DFQATT, CDR2 SNEGSKA (reference sequence).